The 29 T cell receptor beta chains in this list originate from one sample, sequenced in a study of spatial heterogeneity in lung cancer. General study points: In tumors, expanded intratumoral alpha and beta TCR counts tracked mutation counts.

MiXCR, run by TCRdb on the 5' RACE reads, gives a single entry per CDR3 protein. This repertoire shows around 5,800 distinct CDR3 sequences, around 8.3% found once; its top ten account for 25% to 30%. Time point specified: sample taken at primary tumor resection. Antigens for these TCRs are unknown. Specimen: lung tumor tissue, collected at surgery. The receptors stem from a female donor with early-stage non-small cell lung cancer.

This clonotype was seen repeatedly, ten times or more. A library made for alpha chains picked up this beta chain off target, so its size means little. V usage is TRBV6-2 or TRBV6-3 and J usage is TRBJ1-1; possible D gene TRBD1, 6 bases. Germline V gives CDR1 MNHEY, CDR2 SVGEGT. V was cut by 4 bases and J by 3 bases, with 12 bases left in between. This CDR3 is 14 amino acids long. CDR3 bases: TGTGCCAGCAGTTTACAGGGCGAGGACACTGAAGCTTTCTTT. It specifies CASSLQGEDTEAFF.

As regards this clonotype: With the library built for alpha chains, this beta chain is off target and its frequency is not meaningful. The chain combines TRBV20-1 with TRBJ1-2; 11 bases map to TRBD1. With V trimmed by 6 bases and J by 0 bases, 6 bases remained unmatched. This CDR3 is built from 15 residues. Germline assignment: CDR1 DFQATT and CDR2 SNEGSKA (reference sequence). Written as DNA, the CDR3 is TGCAGTGCCCGCGGGACAGGGGGTTCTAACTATGGCTACACCTTC. Its translation: CSARGTGGSNYGYTF.

This clonotype has ten or more counts. This beta chain was picked up by a library intended for alpha chains and is off target, so its count carries little meaning. The rearrangement joins TRBV27 to TRBJ2-7; 11 bases are shared with TRBD2. V shed 6 bases, J shed 7 bases, and the junction held 8 bases outside the gene matches. The CDR3 extends over 14 amino acids. Germline V gives CDR1 MNHEY, CDR2 SMNVEV (reference sequence). CDR3 bases: TGTGCCAGCAGCGTACTAGCGGGAGAGAGTGAGCAGTACTTC. It yields the protein CASSVLAGESEQYF.

This clonotype qualifies as medium-sized. A library made for alpha chains picked up this beta chain off target, so its size means little. The chain employs TRBV4-3 and TRBJ1-5; 11 positions agree with TRBD1. The CDR3 covers 18 residues. Germline V CDR1 and CDR2: LGHNA, YSLEER. Unmatched junction bases numbered 12, after V lost 1 base and J lost 7 bases. CDR3 in DNA: TGCGCCAGCAGCCAAGGGGGTCTGGACAGGGGGCCAGGGCAGCCCCAGCATTTT. Amino acid sequence: CASSQGGLDRGPGQPQHF.

This clonotype is classed as medium-sized. With the library built for alpha chains, this beta chain is off target and its frequency is not meaningful. The J gene is TRBJ1-5, the V gene TRBV7-8; D may be TRBD1 (5 bases). CDR1 and CDR2 from the germline V gene are SGHVS and FQNEAQ. This CDR3 spans 17 amino acids. V was pared by 4 bases and J by 0 bases, with 16 bases between. The CDR3 protein is CASSSGPSQGSNQPQHF. CDR3 sequence (DNA): TGTGCCAGCAGCTCGGGACCCTCCCAAGGTAGCAATCAGCCCCAGCATTTT.

Ten or more counts support this clonotype. This beta chain is a stray sequence in a library constructed for alpha chains; its clone size is not meaningful. The chain uses TRBV7-9 and TRBJ2-5; D is uncertain. The V end was cut by 2 bases, the J end by 2 bases, with 9 bases between. The CDR3 is 14 residues long. Looked up from germline, CDR1 is SEHNR and CDR2 is FQNEAQ (reference sequence). Written as DNA, the CDR3 is TGTGCCAGCAGCTTAATAGCAAGTCAAGAGACCCAGTACTTC. Residues: CASSLIASQETQYF.

This clonotype was seen at least ten times. A library made for alpha chains picked up this beta chain off target, so its size means little. The CDR3 spells CASSASGGTGELFF. The CDR3 bases are TGTGCCAGCAGTGCTAGCGGGGGCACCGGGGAGCTGTTTTTT. This chain connects TRBV7-2 to TRBJ2-2; TRBD2 matches at 10 bases. There are 14 residues in the CDR3. CDR1 is SGHTA and CDR2 is FQGNSA in the germline V gene. With V trimmed by 6 bases and J by 4 bases, 2 bases remained unmatched.

This clonotype was found many times. Since it is a stray read in a library aimed at alpha chains, this beta chain has a size that is not meaningful. The chain links TRBV7-2 to TRBJ2-3, with D unresolved. CDR1 SGHTA and CDR2 FQGNSA come from the germline V gene. The V gene lost 5 bases and the J gene lost 0 bases, with 12 bases spanning the gap. The CDR3 is 15 amino acids. As DNA, the CDR3 is TGTGCCAGCAGCGCAGCCCTAGGGAGCACAGATACGCAGTATTTT. Protein: CASSAALGSTDTQYF.

Sample share makes this clonotype medium-sized. This beta chain slipped into a library made for alpha chains as a stray read, so its size is not meaningful. This chain uses TRBV2 with TRBJ1-2; TRBD1 aligns across 7 bases. The V gene's germline CDR1 is SNHLY and CDR2 FYNNEI. This CDR3 comprises 16 residues. With V trimmed by 8 bases and J by 0 bases, 12 bases remained unmatched. CDR3 loop: CASGPGQYPPNYGYTF. The CDR3 DNA reads as TGTGCCAGCGGTCCGGGACAGTATCCACCTAACTATGGCTACACCTTC.

In regard to this clonotype: Since it is a stray read in a library aimed at alpha chains, this beta chain has a size that is not meaningful. The chain combines TRBV7-8 with TRBJ2-1, with 7 nucleotides matching TRBD2. Trimming removed 1 base from V and 4 bases from J; junction bases left unmatched: 7. The CDR3 is 16 residues long. From germline, CDR1 is SGHVS and CDR2 FQNEAQ. The CDR3 nucleotides read TGTGCCAGCAGCTTAGAGAGCCCTAGCGGTTACAATGAGCAGTTCTTC. Residues: CASSLESPSGYNEQFF.

This clonotype is categorized as medium-sized (0.01 to 0.1%). The size of this beta chain means little, since it is a stray read in a library made for alpha chains. For the CDR3, the DNA is TGTGCCAGCAGCATGGCCAGCGGGGGTTACAATGAGCAGTTCTTC. This gives the protein CASSMASGGYNEQFF. The rearrangement uses TRBV7-2 and TRBJ2-1; 8 nucleotides align to TRBD2. This CDR3 spans 15 amino acids. CDR1 SGHTA and CDR2 FQGNSA come from the germline V gene. With V trimmed by 5 bases and J by 4 bases, 7 bases remained unmatched.

This clonotype ranks as medium-sized. This beta chain appears as a stray read in a library generated for alpha chains; its size is not informative. The rearrangement uses TRBV7-6 and TRBJ2-5; the D gene is possibly TRBD2 (5 bases). The ends were cut back, 6 bases at V and 2 bases at J, with 10 bases in the middle. This CDR3 spans 13 amino acids. Germline CDR1 reads SGHVS; CDR2 reads FNYEAQ. The chain's CDR3 is CASRRRPQETQYF. For the CDR3, the DNA is TGTGCCAGCAGGCGGAGGCCTCAAGAGACCCAGTACTTC.

The table lists this clonotype with many counts. Because this beta chain is a stray read in a library intended to capture alpha chains, its abundance should not be given much weight. J is TRBJ2-7 and V is TRBV27, with TRBD1 identical over 7 bases. The CDR3 loop spans 14 amino acids. Germline V CDR1 and CDR2: MNHEY, SMNVEV (reference sequence). After removal of 3 bases from V and 6 bases from J, the junction contained 8 bases not matched to a gene. CDR3 coding DNA: TGTGCCAGCAGTTTCCCGACAGGGAAGAGCGAGCAGTACTTC. This encodes CASSFPTGKSEQYF.

This clonotype has at least ten counts. This beta chain was picked up by a library intended for alpha chains and is off target, so its count carries little meaning. The chain recombines TRBV7-2 with TRBJ2-3, with unresolved D. The germline V gene encodes CDR1 SGHTA and CDR2 FQGNSA. The V end was cut by 2 bases, the J end by 1 base, with 7 bases between. The CDR3 extends over 14 amino acids. CDR3 in DNA: TGTGCCAGCAGCTTAAGTACTGGCACAGATACGCAGTATTTT. The encoded protein is CASSLSTGTDTQYF.

This clonotype was recorded at least ten times. Since it is a stray read in a library aimed at alpha chains, this beta chain has a size that is not meaningful. The CDR3 loop reads CASSLLAGSYEQYF. CDR3 in DNA: TGTGCCAGCAGCTTGTTGGCAGGGTCCTACGAGCAGTACTTC. This rearrangement joins TRBV11-2 to TRBJ2-7; tentative D call: TRBD1 (5 bases). V was cut by 3 bases and J by 1 base, with 10 bases left in between. Germline CDR1 SGHAT, CDR2 FQNNGV. The CDR3 totals 14 residues.

Within the sample, this clonotype is medium-sized (0.01 to 0.1%). This beta chain is a stray sequence in a library constructed for alpha chains; its clone size is not meaningful. V gene TRBV28 combines with J gene TRBJ2-3, with a possible D match to TRBD2 (7 bases). The CDR3 length is 16 residues. V was cut by 2 bases and J by 6 bases, with 18 bases left in between. Germline lookup yields CDR1 MDHEN and CDR2 SYDVKM. CDR3 DNA sequence: TGTGCCAGCAGTTTAATGAGGGGGGGCCAACAGGATACGCAGTATTTT. Its protein is CASSLMRGGQQDTQYF.

About this clonotype: A library made for alpha chains picked up this beta chain off target, so its size means little. This chain's CDR3 is CASSPTSVSAKNTDTQYF. The DNA for the CDR3 is TGTGCCAGCTCACCGACTTCCGTCAGCGCAAAAAACACAGATACGCAGTATTTT. The chain carries TRBV18 and TRBJ2-3; D unresolved. This CDR3 has 18 residues. The V gene's germline CDR1 is KGHSH and CDR2 LQKENI. V shed 3 bases and J shed 2 bases, with 21 bases lying between them.

This clonotype is large (0.1 to 1%) within its sample. Being off target in a library aimed at alpha chains, this beta chain has a size of little meaning. This chain uses TRBV7-6 with TRBJ2-5, with TRBD2 matching 8 bases. The V gene's germline CDR1 is SGHVS and CDR2 FNYEAQ. V lost 5 bases to trimming and J lost 4 bases; unmatched junction nucleotides: 6. The CDR3 loop spans 14 amino acids. CDR3 sequence reads: CASSLSGARETQYF. CDR3 sequence (DNA): TGTGCCAGCAGCCTTAGCGGGGCTCGAGAGACCCAGTACTTC.

This clonotype was detected many times. The library was designed around alpha chains, so this beta chain is a stray read whose abundance carries little weight. The chain joins TRBV2 to TRBJ2-1; a weak D match, TRBD2 (5 bases). The CDR3 is 14 residues long. Germline CDR1 and CDR2: SNHLY and FYNNEI. Trimming took off 6 bases at V and 0 bases at J, with 9 bases between the two ends. For the CDR3, the DNA is TGTGCCAGCAGCCCTGGGAGCTCCTACAATGAGCAGTTCTTC. Residues: CASSPGSSYNEQFF.

This clonotype was detected ten times or more. This beta chain is off target for a library built for alpha chains, so its abundance means little. This chain joins TRBV7-2 and TRBJ1-5; D perhaps matches TRBD1 (6 bases). Germline V lookup: CDR1 SGHTA, CDR2 FQGNSA. Trimming shortened V by 0 bases and J by 4 bases, and 10 bases separated the two germline ends. The CDR3 is 15 residues long. CDR3 sequence reads: CASSLADRSNQPQHF. The CDR3 DNA follows: TGTGCCAGCAGCTTAGCCGACAGGAGTAATCAGCCCCAGCATTTT. The full variable domain, rest sourced from reference TRBV7-2 and TRBJ1-5, is GAGVSQSPSNKVTEKGKDVELRCDPISGHTALYWYRQSLGQGLEFLIYFQGNSAPDKSGLPSDRFSAERTGGSVSTLTIQRTQQEDSAVYLCASSLADRSNQPQHFGDGTRLSIL.

By share, this clonotype ranks as medium-sized. This beta chain represents an off-target read in a library built for alpha chains; its size is of limited meaning. CDR3 in amino acids: CSVEDNQETQYF. CDR3 DNA sequence: TGCAGCGTTGAAGATAACCAAGAGACCCAGTACTTC. The chain is built from TRBV29-1 and TRBJ2-5; D call uncertain. V was shortened by 0 bases and J by 0 bases, with 2 bases between the two germline ends. This CDR3 region has 12 residues. The germline CDR1 and CDR2 sequences are SQVTM and ANQGSEA.

The sample holds many counts of this clonotype. This beta chain lies outside the target of a library built for alpha chains; its clone size means little. J is TRBJ2-7 and V is TRBV12-3 or TRBV12-4, with 11 bases lining up with TRBD1. The CDR3 extends over 15 amino acids. Trimming at V came to 3 bases and at J to 5 bases, leaving 6 bases not matched to a gene. CDR3 nucleotide sequence: TGTGCCAGCAGTTTCGGGACAGGGGGTTTAGACGAGCAGTACTTC. Protein product: CASSFGTGGLDEQYF.

This clonotype was found many times. This beta chain appears as a stray read in a library generated for alpha chains; its size is not informative. The chain carries TRBV6-2 or TRBV6-3 and TRBJ2-2; possibly TRBD1 for D (6 bases). CDR1 MNHEY and CDR2 SVGEGT come from the germline V gene. V lost 7 bases, J lost 0 bases, and 9 bases lay in between. The CDR3 runs to 14 residues. CDR3 loop: CASKRTANTGELFF. The DNA of the CDR3 is TGTGCCAGCAAAAGGACAGCGAACACCGGGGAGCTGTTTTTT.

This clonotype occurred a few times. This beta chain lies outside the target of a library built for alpha chains; its clone size means little. The CDR3 DNA sequence: TGTGCCACCAGTGATTTCGGACGGGGGTCTTCCGGAGATACGCAGTATTTT. This codes for CATSDFGRGSSGDTQYF. This sequence joins TRBV24-1 and TRBJ2-3, with TRBD2 as a possible D gene (6 bases). CDR1 is KGHDR, CDR2 SFDVKD, per germline. The CDR3 runs to 17 residues. V gave up 1 base and J gave up 5 bases, with 18 bases separating them.

Note on this clonotype: As an off-target read in a library built for alpha chains, this beta chain has a frequency of little significance. This chain links TRBV7-2 with TRBJ1-2, with 8 bases that match TRBD1. V dropped 5 bases and J dropped 7; count of bases not matched to a gene: 9. There are 14 residues in the CDR3. Germline V gene sequence: CDR1 SGHTA, CDR2 FQGNSA. CDR3 nucleotide sequence: TGTGCCAGCAGCCTAACAACAGGGGGAGGTGGCTACACCTTC. This gives the protein CASSLTTGGGGYTF.

This clonotype was seen ten or more times. Since the library was made to target alpha chains, this beta chain is a stray read and its abundance is not meaningful. This chain links TRBV6-2 or TRBV6-3 with TRBJ2-3, with TRBD2 matching 12 bases. CDR1 is MNHEY, CDR2 SVGEGT, per germline. The CDR3 length is 16 residues. The J segment lost 8 bases and the V segment lost 6 bases, leaving 12 bases of the junction unmatched. CDR3 nucleotide sequence: TGTGCCAGCAGCCCTACTAGCGGGGGGCCTTTAGGTACGCAGTATTTT. Protein sequence: CASSPTSGGPLGTQYF.

This clonotype was observed many times. Because the library targeted alpha chains, this beta chain is an off-target read whose size means little. V is TRBV28 and J is TRBJ1-1, with D possibly TRBD1 on 5 matching bases. Trimming left V 5 bases short and J 0 bases short, with 16 bases between. This CDR3 comprises 16 residues. From germline, CDR1 is MDHEN and CDR2 SYDVKM. The CDR3 nucleotides read TGTGCCAGCAGTGCATCAGGGTCCCCTATGAACACTGAAGCTTTCTTT. Translating it yields CASSASGSPMNTEAFF.

A few counts support this clonotype. As an off-target read in a library built for alpha chains, this beta chain has a frequency of little significance. The V call is TRBV6-2 or TRBV6-3, the J call TRBJ2-1, with 11 bases identical to TRBD2. Germline V gives CDR1 MNHEY, CDR2 SVGEGT. V gave up 4 bases and J gave up 5 bases; unmatched junction bases: 4. This CDR3 is 15 amino acids long. The CDR3, as DNA: TGTGCCAGCAGTTTAGCGGGGGGGCCGAACAATGAGCAGTTCTTC. Its protein product is CASSLAGGPNNEQFF.

This clonotype is termed medium-sized. This beta chain is a stray sequence in a library constructed for alpha chains; its clone size is not meaningful. The V gene is TRBV27, the J gene TRBJ1-5, with D possibly matching TRBD1 (5 bases). CDR1 is MNHEY, CDR2 SMNVEV, per germline (reference sequence). Trimming cost V 2 bases and J 0 bases, with 14 bases left between them. The CDR3 spans 17 residues. The CDR3 DNA is TGTGCCAGCAGTTTAAGGATGGGACCGAGTAGCAATCAGCCCCAGCATTTT. It encodes CASSLRMGPSSNQPQHF.